This T cell receptor beta chain was sequenced during a study of shared clonotypes between healthy human individuals (TCRdb year 2020). Study-wide context: The cohort included a few men and two women between 18 and 49 years of age. For each donor, CD4 naive and CD4 memory were each given three plates, CD8 naive was given two plates, and CD8 memory was given one plate. To estimate repertoire size and how much clonotype sharing occurs between individuals, the study deeply sequenced the blood TCR repertoires of roughly 5 healthy adults. To increase sequencing depth and limit assay-specific biases, different laboratories used diverse techniques to prepare libraries and sequence TCR repertoires. Per donor, leukapheresis produced somewhere between about 0.94 and 10 billion PBMCs.

What the work shows at the level of the full study, not this receptor alone: Only blood was sampled, and tissue TCR repertoires likely differ from those in blood. Pairwise subsampling led to the expectation that sequencing depth would affect the degree of clonotype sharing among donors. Incomplete sequencing was indicated by rarefaction of sorted-subset datasets, despite the large sequencing depth. Roughly 5% of naive CD4, around 3.5% of naive CD8, roughly 2.4% of memory CD4, and approximately 0.39% of memory CD8 clonotypes were shared across a few donors. The small number of donors limited the genetic and exposure-history diversity represented. Clonotypes shared by all four sorted-subset donors showed higher generation probabilities than non-shared clonotypes. Estimated clonotype richness was generally larger for naive than for memory subsets.

Using the deep immunoSEQ assay, multiplex PCR amplified TCR CDR3 regions from genomic DNA. Extracted genomic DNA from each cell subset was spread evenly across all wells of several immunoSEQ 96-well plates, with each plate serving as a replicate. For sorted subsets, 200 to 250 ng of genomic DNA, equivalent to roughly 30,000 T cell genomes, went into each replicate PCR. The purified libraries were quantified using a Qubit 3.0 fluorometer, sized with a Bioanalyzer 2100, and then quantified again using the KAPA Library Quantification kit. Every immunoSEQ 96-well plate was sequenced on a dedicated single-read 150-cycle Illumina NextSeq 550 flow cell. As for how the authors treated the data: Because the immunoSEQ output included only junctional sequences and no quality scores, the filtering could not be the same as the filtering used for full-length reads. To assign V/J genes and CDR3, sequences were annotated using PyIR, a Python wrapper for IgBLAST v1.9, with IMGT germline references. Reads were removed for weak V/J assignments (E-value above 1e-6), missing CDR3, stop codons, out-of-frame junctions, or ambiguous translated residues. V3J clonotypes were defined as sequences sharing the same inferred V gene, J gene, and CDR3 amino acid sequence. Percentage overlap between repertoires was calculated by dividing the number of shared unique clonotypes by the size of the smaller repertoire. Repertoire richness was assessed with RTK rarefaction, the Chao1 estimator, and Recon v2.1 estimates of unobserved clonotypes. Generation probabilities were computed with OLGA for all TCRbeta clonotypes obtained by the gDNA method from four donors. The table comes from immuneACCESS by way of TCRdb, which keeps in-frame sequences with V and J called. Part of the clones is missing from these tables; in studies checked, under half for an unresolved V gene and the rest for unknown reasons. The V and J calls and clone size were taken over from that table, and D and trimming were inferred from the DNA. The sample table holds 2 million to 2.5 million clones, of which under 95% were seen once. About 0.41% of the sample is held by the ten biggest clonotypes.

For this clone: What this receptor recognizes is not known. No per-base quality is available; no much larger clone lies one base away.

There are 14 amino acids in the CDR3, from cysteine to phenylalanine inclusive. The entry retains the CDR3 DNA only, 42 bases that are in frame from base 1. The germline V gene sets CDR1 to SQVTM and CDR2 to ANQGSEA. V is pruned by 6 bases and J by 9 bases, leaving 10 bases of the junction without a gene match. The donors were healthy, HIV-negative adults who had no recently reported acute infections or vaccinations. All donors were Caucasian adults living in Nashville, Tennessee, USA. CD4+ T cells were enriched by magnetic negative selection; naive cells were then positively selected on CD45RA, and the negative fraction formed the memory subset. After blood collection by leukapheresis, PBMCs were isolated using Ficoll-Histopaque density gradient centrifugation and then cryopreserved in the vapor phase of liquid nitrogen. Purity and quantity of every magnetically sorted T cell population were checked by analytical flow cytometry. Each sorted fraction had its genomic DNA isolated and then quantified by UV absorbance on a Nanodrop 2000c.

Sequencing was performed on naive CD4+ T cells from PBMCs. The cell subset or site label here, explained by the study, means: CD45RA+ positively selected. The chain is made from TRBV29-1 and TRBJ2-7; 14 middle bases align to TRBD2. This clonotype was obtained from a man aged 18 to 30 in good health. Some clones in this sample may be carry-over from other donors' samples. CDR3 protein: CSVAGLAGVSGQYF. The DNA reads as follows: TGCAGCGTAGCGGGACTAGCGGGAGTTTCCGGGCAGTACTTC.